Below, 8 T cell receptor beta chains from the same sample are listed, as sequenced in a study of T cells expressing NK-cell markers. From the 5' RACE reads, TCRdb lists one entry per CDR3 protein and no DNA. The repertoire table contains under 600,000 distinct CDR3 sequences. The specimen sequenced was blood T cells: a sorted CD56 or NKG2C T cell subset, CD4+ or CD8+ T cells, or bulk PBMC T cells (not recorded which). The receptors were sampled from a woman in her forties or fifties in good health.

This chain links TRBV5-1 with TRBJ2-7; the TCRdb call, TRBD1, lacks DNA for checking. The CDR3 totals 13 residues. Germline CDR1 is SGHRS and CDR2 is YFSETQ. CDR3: CASSFWQGYEQYF.

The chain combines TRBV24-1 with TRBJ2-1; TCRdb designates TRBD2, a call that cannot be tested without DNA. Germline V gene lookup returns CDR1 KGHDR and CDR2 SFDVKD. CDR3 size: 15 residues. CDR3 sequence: CATSGLAGVYNEQFF.

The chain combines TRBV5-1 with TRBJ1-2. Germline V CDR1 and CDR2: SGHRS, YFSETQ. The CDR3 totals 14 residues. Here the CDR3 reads CASSLESVTYGYTF.

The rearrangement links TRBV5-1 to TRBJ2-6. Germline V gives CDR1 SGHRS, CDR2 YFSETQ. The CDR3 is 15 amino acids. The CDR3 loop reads CASSPDGFRANVLTF.

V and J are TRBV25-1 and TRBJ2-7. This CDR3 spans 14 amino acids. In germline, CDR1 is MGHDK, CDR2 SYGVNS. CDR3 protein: CASSEQGNSYEQYF.

The CDR3 protein is CASSPPGGINQPQHF. The chain carries TRBV12-3 or TRBV12-4 and TRBJ1-5; with no DNA, the TCRdb D assignment of TRBD1 cannot be verified. The CDR3 covers 15 residues.

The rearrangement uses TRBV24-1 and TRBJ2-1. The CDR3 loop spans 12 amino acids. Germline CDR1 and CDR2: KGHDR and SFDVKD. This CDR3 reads CATSDPVRGQFF.

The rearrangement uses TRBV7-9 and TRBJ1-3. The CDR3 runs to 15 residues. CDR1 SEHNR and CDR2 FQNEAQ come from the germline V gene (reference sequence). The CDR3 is CASSFVGEAGNTIYF.